The 16 T cell receptor beta chains in this list originate from one sample, sequenced in a study of beta chain features in type 1 diabetes. General study points: When Type 1 diabetes patients were examined, their TCRB CDR3s proved moderately but significantly shorter in all four CD4+ subsets.

All of the isolated RNA was reverse transcribed, so expressed TCRB transcripts were sequenced. Method: immunoSEQ multiplex PCR; TCRdb's copy keeps in-frame clones and lacks some. The sample contains 500,000 to 800,000 clones, 12% of which appear only once. Antigen specificity for these receptors is unknown. Sequencing was carried out using naive CD4+ T cells from blood. These receptors originate from a man in his thirties or forties with type 1 diabetes.

V and J are TRBV28 and TRBJ2-7; D gene unclear. The ends were cut back, 5 bases at V and 1 base at J, with 15 bases in the middle. From germline, CDR1 is MDHEN and CDR2 SYDVKM. The length of the CDR3 is 15 residues. CDR3 coding DNA: TGTGCCAGCAGTCCGTTTAGTAAGGGTTCCTACGAGCAGTACTTC. This codes for CASSPFSKGSYEQYF.

This clone was seen a few times. The chain employs TRBV11-1 and TRBJ1-2; TRBD1 agrees at 11 bases. V was clipped by 8 bases and J by 6 bases; unmatched bases: 8. Germline assignment: CDR1 SGHAT and CDR2 FQDESV (reference sequence). The CDR3 has 14 amino acids. The CDR3 is CASGRTGGIDGYTF. The CDR3 nucleotides read TGTGCCAGCGGTAGGACAGGGGGCATAGATGGCTACACCTTC.

V and J are TRBV4-1 and TRBJ2-3; 10 bases are shared with TRBD2. CDR1 MGHRA and CDR2 YSYEKL come from the germline V gene. V lost 2 bases and J lost 1; bases outside the gene matches: 0. This CDR3 is built from 15 residues. The CDR3 sequence: CASSQTSGGTDTQYF. For the CDR3, the DNA is TGCGCCAGCAGCCAAACTAGCGGGGGCACAGATACGCAGTATTTT.

This clone was counted between two and nine times. The rearrangement joins TRBV7-3 to TRBJ1-1; D remains unclear. Trimming cost V 0 bases and J 10 bases, with 18 bases left between them. The CDR3 is 15 amino acids. Germline V gives CDR1 SGHTA, CDR2 FQGTGA. This CDR3 is CASSLTGSSGVGAFF. In DNA, the CDR3 is TGTGCCAGCAGCTTAACCGGCAGCTCCGGGGTAGGAGCTTTCTTT.

This chain connects TRBV9 to TRBJ2-4; 7 bases agree with TRBD1. V dropped 0 bases and J dropped 4; count of bases not matched to a gene: 7. CDR3 size: 16 residues. Germline CDR1 SGDLS, CDR2 YYNGEE. In DNA form, the CDR3 reads TGTGCCAGCAGCGTAGGGGGGACAGCCCCAAAAAACATTCAGTACTTC. Its protein product is CASSVGGTAPKNIQYF.

In this sample, this clone turned up a few times. Other nucleotide sequences in the sample specify the same CDR3. The chain couples TRBV19 to TRBJ1-5, with D unresolved. The CDR3 consists of 14 residues. CDR1 is LNHDA and CDR2 is SQIVND in the germline V gene (reference sequence). V was trimmed by 3 bases and J by 4 bases, leaving 10 bases between them. CDR3 bases: TGTGCCAGTAGTATCTTGGCAGGTAATCAGCCCCAGCATTTT. It encodes CASSILAGNQPQHF.

The J gene is TRBJ2-7, the V gene TRBV7-6; 12 nucleotides agree with TRBD1. Germline CDR1 SGHVS, CDR2 FNYEAQ. V was pared by 3 bases and J by 9 bases, with 12 bases of the junction left unmatched. The CDR3 totals 16 residues. CDR3 sequence: CASSFVYGTGGAGQYF. In DNA form, the CDR3 reads TGTGCCAGCAGCTTCGTTTATGGGACAGGGGGCGCGGGGCAGTACTTC.

The sample holds a few counts of this clone. The chain recombines TRBV14 with TRBJ2-6; 7 bases fit TRBD1. Germline V lookup: CDR1 SGHDN, CDR2 FVKESK. The CDR3 runs to 18 residues. After removal of 4 bases from V and 0 bases from J, the junction contained 9 bases not matched to a gene. Here the CDR3 reads CASSLRQGTLSGANVLTF. DNA of the CDR3: TGTGCCAGCAGCCTAAGACAGGGCACCCTCTCTGGGGCCAACGTCCTGACTTTC.

This chain links TRBV6-5 with TRBJ2-3; D is ambiguous. Trimming stripped 5 bases from V and 0 bases from J, with 12 bases between. The CDR3 extends over 15 amino acids. CDR1 and CDR2 (germline): MNHEY, SVGAGI. The CDR3 bases are TGTGCCAGCAGTCTCACTACCCTTAGCACAGATACGCAGTATTTT. This codes for CASSLTTLSTDTQYF.

This sequence joins TRBV20-1 and TRBJ1-1; 7 positions agree with TRBD1. V shed 5 bases and J 6 bases; nucleotides not matched to a gene: 3. This CDR3 is 11 amino acids long. Germline V gene data show CDR1 as DFQATT and CDR2 as SNEGSKA (reference sequence). DNA of the CDR3: TGCAGTGCTCCAGGACAGGCTGAAGCTTTCTTT. Residues: CSAPGQAEAFF.

There are a few counts of this clone. This chain uses TRBV6-5 with TRBJ2-7; the match to TRBD1 covers 10 bases. V lost 7 bases, J lost 4 bases, and 7 bases stayed unmatched. Looked up from germline, CDR1 is MNHEY and CDR2 is SVGAGI. CDR3 size: 14 residues. CDR3 sequence: CASTSGTGVYEQYF. CDR3 in DNA: TGTGCCAGCACCTCGGGGACAGGGGTTTACGAGCAGTACTTC.

This clone came up a few times. The chain recombines TRBV2 with TRBJ2-5; tentatively, D is TRBD1 or TRBD2 (5 bases each). There are 14 residues in the CDR3. CDR1 and CDR2 from the germline V gene are SNHLY and FYNNEI. V was cut by 8 bases and J by 5 bases, with 18 bases left in between. The CDR3 sequence is CASHRGVGVETQYF. The CDR3 DNA follows: TGTGCCAGCCACAGAGGGGTGGGAGTGGAGACCCAGTACTTC.

The chain has TRBV19 and TRBJ1-1; unclear D gene. There are 13 residues in the CDR3. Germline lookup yields CDR1 LNHDA and CDR2 SQIVND (reference sequence). Deletions cut 5 bases from V and 3 bases from J, with 10 bases between. CDR3 sequence (DNA): TGTGCCAGTAGTCCCCCAGGAGACACTGAAGCTTTCTTT. This sequence encodes CASSPPGDTEAFF.

This rearrangement joins TRBV4-1 to TRBJ2-5; D remains unclear. The V and J ends lost 1 base and 1 base respectively, with 7 bases between them. This CDR3 is built from 14 residues. Germline-derived CDR1 and CDR2 are MGHRA and YSYEKL. In DNA form, the CDR3 reads TGCGCCAGCAGCCAAGGACCAGTCCAAGAGACCCAGTACTTC. Amino acid sequence: CASSQGPVQETQYF.

The V and J genes are TRBV19 and TRBJ2-1; 9 nucleotides match TRBD1. V lost 6 bases to trimming and J lost 8 bases; unmatched junction nucleotides: 8. The CDR3 has 14 amino acids. The V gene's germline CDR1 is LNHDA and CDR2 SQIVND (reference sequence). The CDR3 coding sequence is TGTGCCAGTAGGCTGGGACAGGGAGGGGATGAGCAGTTCTTC. Its translation: CASRLGQGGDEQFF.

This clone was seen only a few times. The genes are TRBV4-2 and TRBJ2-5, with D possibly TRBD1 on 6 matching bases. V lost 1 base and J 4 bases, leaving 10 bases between the germline ends. Germline CDR1 and CDR2: LGHNA and YNFKEQ. This CDR3 comprises 14 residues. CDR3 sequence reads: CASSQVQGRETQYF. CDR3 in DNA: TGTGCCAGCAGCCAAGTGCAGGGGAGAGAGACCCAGTACTTC.